This T cell receptor beta chain was captured in a study of blood T cell repertoires in COVID-19. Method: immunoSEQ multiplex PCR; TCRdb's copy keeps in-frame clones and lacks some. The sample shows fewer than 200,000 clones, 80% to 90% of them seen only once. The Seattle site enrolled patients during active infection and followed them longitudinally. The sequenced material came from peripheral blood. This sequence was found in an elderly woman with COVID-19, enrolled during active disease.

In nucleotides, the CDR3 is TGTGCCATCCTCACAGATACGCAGTATTTT. Protein product: CAILTDTQYF. V and J are TRBV7-9 and TRBJ2-3, with D unresolved. Trimming took off 10 bases at V and 2 bases at J, with 4 bases between the two ends. Germline CDR1 is SEHNR and CDR2 is FQNEAQ (reference sequence). The CDR3 totals 10 residues.